This T cell receptor beta chain comes out of a study of T cell repertoires in cytomegalovirus infection. Study at large: Researchers turned to recently identified HLA-C-restricted CMV epitopes as well as well-studied HLA-B-restricted ones. CMV infection and matching HLA type were both indicated by public TCR beta signatures.

The V end was cut by 1 base, the J end by 10 bases, with 17 bases between. This CDR3 comprises 15 residues. CDR1 and CDR2 from the germline V gene are DFQATT and SNEGSKA (reference sequence). Regarding the study as a whole: Summed frequency of public TCR beta families distinguished CMV carriers with the relevant HLA. There were HLA-C-restricted CMV-specific TCR beta clonotypes dominating the ex vivo response.

TCRdb ran MiXCR on the reads and lists one entry per CDR3 protein. There are 100,000 to 120,000 distinct CDR3 sequences in the sample; over 25% occur only once, and 35% to 50% lies in the top ten. This clonotype was seen only a few times. Antigen specificity is unknown. J is TRBJ1-6 and V is TRBV20-1; D is ambiguous. This TCR was sampled from a human donor in good health (CMV status not recorded). Some clones in this sample may be carry-over from other donors' samples. Material: CD8+ T cells from cultured PBMCs, obtained from culture after CMV antigen stimulation. DNA for the CDR3: TGCAGTGCTAGAGCTCGCGCAGTATCAGGATCACCCCTCCACTTT. Translation gives CSARARAVSGSPLHF.